The rows below give T cell receptor beta chains drawn from one sample of a study of blood T cells in healthy people across ages. TCRdb re-called the 5' RACE reads with MiXCR, one entry per CDR3 protein. The data hold about 1.5 million distinct CDR3 sequences, with roughly 43% observed a single time. Specimen: blood. These receptors were taken from a woman under 30 in good health. The CDR3 runs from the conserved cysteine through the conserved F or W. D genes are given only for firm matches. Not all rows give a size; the values are once, few, many and, for expanded clones, a class.

TRBV4-3	TRBJ2-7	.	few	CASSQEGRSYEQYF	TGCGCCAGCAGCCAAGAGGGACGATCCTACGAGCAGTACTTC
TRBV7-2	TRBJ1-3	.	few	CASSFRDGNTIYF	TGTGCCAGCAGCTTCAGGGACGGAAACACCATATATTTT
TRBV9	TRBJ1-5	.	many	CASSVGDANQPQHF	TGTGCCAGCAGCGTAGGTGACGCTAATCAGCCCCAGCATTTT
TRBV20-1	TRBJ2-1	TRBD2	.	CSVLAGGPDYNEQFF	TGCAGTGTATTAGCGGGAGGGCCGGACTACAATGAGCAGTTCTTC
TRBV6-2/TRBV6-3	TRBJ2-4	TRBD1	.	CASSYRRDRSAKNIQYF	TGTGCCAGCAGTTACCGGAGGGACAGGAGTGCCAAAAACATTCAGTACTTC
TRBV20-1	TRBJ1-5	TRBD1	.	CSATGGEVQPQHF	TGCAGTGCTACAGGGGGCGAAGTTCAGCCCCAGCATTTT
TRBV6-6	TRBJ2-1	TRBD1	.	CATTRPGTGNYNEQFF	TGTGCCACCACTCGACCCGGGACAGGGAACTACAATGAGCAGTTCTTC
TRBV7-2	TRBJ2-7	.	once	CASSLDHRAYEQYF	TGTGCCAGCAGCTTAGACCACCGCGCTTACGAGCAGTACTTC
TRBV6-5	TRBJ2-1	TRBD1	few	CASSRTGAYNEQFF	TGTGCCAGCAGTCGGACAGGAGCCTACAATGAGCAGTTCTTC
TRBV20-1	TRBJ1-2	.	.	CSAPTPNSNYGYTF	TGCAGTGCCCCCACCCCAAACTCTAACTATGGCTACACCTTC
TRBV11-2	TRBJ2-5	.	.	CASSLEGMGDQETQYF	TGTGCCAGCAGCTTGGAGGGCATGGGAGACCAAGAGACCCAGTACTTC
TRBV20-1	TRBJ2-1	.	once	CSVTVVGGSRNEQFF	TGCAGTGTCACAGTCGTCGGGGGCTCGAGGAATGAGCAGTTCTTC
TRBV7-2	TRBJ1-4	.	few	CASSYFQGSGEKLFF	TGTGCCAGCAGCTACTTCCAAGGGTCGGGTGAAAAACTGTTTTTT
TRBV12-3/TRBV12-4	TRBJ1-6	TRBD1	few	CASRTGKHSPLHF	TGTGCCAGCAGGACAGGGAAACATTCACCCCTCCACTTT
TRBV24-1	TRBJ2-1	TRBD1	few	CATSDSSDRDEQFF	TGTGCCACCAGTGATTCATCGGACAGGGATGAGCAGTTCTTC
TRBV12-3/TRBV12-4	TRBJ2-5	TRBD1	.	CASSPKGGYNEQYF	TGTGCCAGCAGCCCCAAAGGGGGCTACAATGAGCAGTACTTC
TRBV2	TRBJ2-5	.	once	CASSGTVWDEQYF	TGTGCCAGCAGTGGTACAGTCTGGGATGAGCAGTACTTC
TRBV7-2	TRBJ2-1	.	.	CASSPSGIRNNEQFF	TGTGCCAGCAGCCCCTCCGGGATCCGTAACAATGAGCAGTTCTTC
TRBV28	TRBJ2-1	.	.	CASSLVRSYSEQFF	TGTGCCAGCAGTTTAGTCAGGTCCTACAGTGAGCAGTTCTTC
TRBV21-1	TRBJ1-5	.	.	CASSTSLGQGRGQPQHF	TGTGCCAGCAGCACGTCCCTAGGACAGGGCCGGGGCCAGCCCCAGCATTTT
TRBV12-3/TRBV12-4	TRBJ1-3	.	.	CASKHRAGNTIYF	TGTGCCAGCAAACACAGGGCTGGAAACACCATATATTTT
TRBV6-4	TRBJ2-6	.	few	CASSNKAGANVLTF	TGTGCCAGCAGTAACAAGGCTGGGGCCAACGTCCTGACTTTC